A single sample is the source of the 27 T cell receptor beta chains below, sequenced in a study of blood T cell repertoires in COVID-19. The repertoire was sequenced with immunoSEQ multiplex PCR; TCRdb's copy has only in-frame clones and lacks some. The data contain 200,000 to 250,000 clones, approximately 80% of them seen just once; the ten biggest clones take up 3% to 4%. Sequencing was performed on peripheral blood. These receptors were collected from a woman between 18 and 30 years old with acute or convalescent COVID-19.

This clone was recorded many times. The genes are TRBV7-6 and TRBJ1-1; maybe TRBD1 (5 bases). This CDR3 region has 14 residues. Germline V gene lookup returns CDR1 SGHVS and CDR2 FNYEAQ. The V gene lost 3 bases and the J gene lost 3 bases, with 11 bases spanning the gap. CDR3 DNA: TGTGCCAGCAGCTTGCAGGGTAGAGACACTGAAGCTTTCTTT. Its translation: CASSLQGRDTEAFF. Based on the CDR3 plus reference TRBV7-6 and TRBJ1-1, the full variable domain is GAGVSQSPRYKVTKRGQDVALRCDPISGHVSLYWYRQALGQGPEFLTYFNYEAQQDKSGLPNDRFSAERPEGSISTLTIQRTEQRDSAMYRCASSLQGRDTEAFFGQGTRLTVV.

The chain carries TRBV27 and TRBJ2-7; TRBD1 is a possible D gene (6 bases). The CDR3 consists of 13 residues. Germline V gene sequence: CDR1 MNHEY, CDR2 SMNVEV (reference sequence). Trimming removed 5 bases from V and 7 bases from J, with 15 bases in between. Written as DNA, the CDR3 is TGTGCCAGCAGTCGGGGACAATCATATGAGCAGTACTTC. Encoded protein: CASSRGQSYEQYF.

The chain joins TRBV28 to TRBJ1-6; D is uncertain. The germline V and J ends were trimmed by 3 bases and 7 bases, with 13 bases remaining between them. Germline CDR1 is MDHEN and CDR2 is SYDVKM. The CDR3 loop spans 15 amino acids. In DNA form, the CDR3 reads TGTGCCAGCAGTTTGGGTCGGGAGAGGAATTCACCCCTCCACTTT. It translates to CASSLGRERNSPLHF.

The sample holds one count of this clone. This chain connects TRBV30 to TRBJ2-5, with 12 bases identical to TRBD2. CDR3 size: 14 residues. V lost 0 bases to trimming and J lost 7 bases; unmatched junction nucleotides: 3. Germline V gives CDR1 GTSNPN, CDR2 SVGIG (reference sequence). In DNA, the CDR3 is TGTGCCTGGAGTGTACTACTAGCGGGAGGGACCCAGTACTTC. As protein: CAWSVLLAGGTQYF. The variable domain in full, with the rest retrieved from reference TRBV30 and TRBJ2-5, is SQTIHQWPATLVQPVGSPLSLECTVEGTSNPNLYWYRQAAGRGLQLLFYSVGIGQISSEVPQNLSASRPQDRQFILSSKKLLLSDSGFYLCAWSVLLAGGTQYFGPGTRLLVL.

The chain joins TRBV7-9 to TRBJ2-5; D unclear. Trimming left V 0 bases short and J 4 bases short, with 6 bases between. The CDR3 has 13 amino acids. CDR1 is SEHNR and CDR2 is FQNEAQ in the germline V gene (reference sequence). For the CDR3, the DNA is TGTGCCAGCAGCTTAGCTAGTACAGAGACCCAGTACTTC. It is translated as CASSLASTETQYF.

The chain uses TRBV28 and TRBJ2-7, with TRBD2 identical over 8 bases. The junction had 6 bases not matched to a gene; V was cut back by 7 bases and J by 1 base. The CDR3 has 14 amino acids. CDR1 is MDHEN and CDR2 is SYDVKM in the germline V gene. CDR3 DNA: TGTGCCAGCACTATCGCGGGAGGTTCCTACGAGCAGTACTTC. Its protein is CASTIAGGSYEQYF. Drawing the rest from reference TRBV28 and TRBJ2-7, the complete variable domain is DVKVTQSSRYLVKRTGEKVFLECVQDMDHENMFWYRQDPGLGLRLIYFSYDVKMKEKGDIPEGYSVSREKKERFSLILESASTNQTSMYLCASTIAGGSYEQYFGPGTRLTVT.

In this sample, this clone turned up once. The rearrangement joins TRBV18 to TRBJ2-1; TRBD1 matches 11 bases. The V segment lost 1 base and the J segment 4 bases; nucleotides outside the gene matches: 6. The CDR3 length is 17 residues. Germline loops: CDR1 KGHSH, CDR2 LQKENI. The CDR3 loop reads CASSPQVGTGGYNEQFF. CDR3 coding DNA: TGTGCCAGCTCACCACAAGTCGGGACAGGGGGTTACAATGAGCAGTTCTTC. The full variable domain, completed using reference TRBV18 and TRBJ2-1, is NAGVMQNPRHLVRRRGQEARLRCSPMKGHSHVYWYRQLPEEGLKFMVYLQKENIIDESGMPKERFSAEFPKEGPSILRIQQVVRGDSAAYFCASSPQVGTGGYNEQFFGPGTRLTVL.

Of note for this clone: An end of the junction differs from the germline gene, which may be a read error. The chain has TRBV5-4 and TRBJ2-7, with 7 bases fitting TRBD2. Germline V gives CDR1 SGHNT, CDR2 YYREEE (reference sequence). CDR3 length: 13 residues. The CDR3 nucleotides read TGTGCCAGCAGCTTATTCTCGGGGGGTGACTACGCCTTC. Its translation: CASSLFSGGDYAF.

The chain couples TRBV12-3 or TRBV12-4 to TRBJ2-1; D is ambiguous. V was shortened by 2 bases and J by 8 bases, with 10 bases between the two germline ends. The CDR3 is 13 residues long. In nucleotides, the CDR3 is TGTGCCAGCAGTTTAAGAGAGAACGATGAGCAGTTCTTC. It specifies CASSLRENDEQFF.

The J gene is TRBJ2-7, the V gene TRBV19; 14 bases fit TRBD2. CDR1 and CDR2 (germline): LNHDA, SQIVND (reference sequence). The CDR3 contains 16 residues. V lost 5 bases, J lost 5 bases, and 8 bases stayed unmatched. CDR3 nucleotide sequence: TGTGCCAGTAGTGCGCGGACTAGCGGGAGGTCGGACGAGCAGTACTTC. It is translated as CASSARTSGRSDEQYF.

This clone was seen only once. The CDR3 protein is CAISALPAYEQYF. The CDR3 coding sequence is TGTGCCATCAGCGCCTTGCCGGCCTACGAGCAGTACTTC. V is TRBV10-3 and J is TRBJ2-7; D gene ambiguous. The CDR3 is made up of 13 amino acids. Deletions cut 6 bases from V and 2 bases from J, with 11 bases between. Germline values: CDR1 ENHRY, CDR2 SYGVKD.

The J gene is TRBJ2-1, the V gene TRBV6-5; 9 positions match TRBD1. The germline gives CDR1 MNHEY, CDR2 SVGAGI. Unmatched junction bases numbered 9, after V lost 2 bases and J lost 10 bases. There are 15 residues in the CDR3. The DNA of the CDR3 is TGTGCCAGCAGTTACGCCGGGACAGGGTCCCGGGAGCAGTTCTTC. Encoded protein: CASSYAGTGSREQFF.

The chain recombines TRBV2 with TRBJ1-3, with D possibly matching TRBD1 (6 bases). The V gene lost 6 bases and the J gene lost 0 bases, with 9 bases spanning the gap. This CDR3 is built from 14 residues. Germline lookup yields CDR1 SNHLY and CDR2 FYNNEI. The CDR3 reads CASRKDSSGNTIYF. The CDR3 region has the DNA TGTGCCAGCAGAAAGGACAGCTCTGGAAACACCATATATTTT. The complete variable domain, with remaining parts taken from reference TRBV2 and TRBJ1-3, reads EPEVTQTPSHQVTQMGQEVILRCVPISNHLYFYWYRQILGQKVEFLVSFYNNEISEKSEIFDDQFSVERPDGSNFTLKIRSTKLEDSAMYFCASRKDSSGNTIYFGEGSWLTVV.

V usage is TRBV6-2 or TRBV6-3 and J usage is TRBJ1-4; perhaps TRBD1 as D (6 bases). V lost 2 bases, J lost 6 bases, and 16 bases lay in between. This CDR3 comprises 16 residues. Germline CDR1 is MNHEY and CDR2 is SVGEGT. The CDR3, as DNA: TGTGCCAGCAGTTACGGGGGGGCTCTTTTGGATGAAAAACTGTTTTTT. Amino acid sequence: CASSYGGALLDEKLFF.

The chain recombines TRBV20-1 with TRBJ2-5; TRBD2 is a possible D gene (5 bases). The V gene lost 3 bases and the J gene lost 6 bases, with 17 bases spanning the gap. The germline V gene has CDR1 DFQATT and CDR2 SNEGSKA (reference sequence). CDR3 length: 14 residues. In DNA form, the CDR3 reads TGCAGTGCTAGTCGGCATCCGGGGTTGAAGACCCAGTACTTC. Translation gives CSASRHPGLKTQYF.

V is TRBV12-5 and J is TRBJ2-1; 13 bases map to TRBD2. Losses at the gene ends were 5 bases for V and 0 bases for J; bases not matched to a gene: 7. CDR1 is LGHNT, CDR2 FRNRAP, per germline. This CDR3 comprises 18 residues. The CDR3 here is CASGEGLAGLSSYNEQFF. Here the CDR3 DNA reads TGTGCTAGTGGTGAGGGACTAGCGGGACTGAGCTCCTACAATGAGCAGTTCTTC.

CDR3 nucleotides: TGTGCCAGCAGCGCCCGGACTAGCGGGAGTGACGAGCAGTACTTC. This encodes CASSARTSGSDEQYF. This chain connects TRBV9 to TRBJ2-7; 13 bases map to TRBD2. The V and J ends lost 3 bases and 5 bases, in that order; junction bases with no gene match: 5. Germline V gives CDR1 SGDLS, CDR2 YYNGEE. This CDR3 has 15 amino acids.

CDR3 sequence (DNA): TGTGCCAGCAGCTTAGGTGGGGCCCGTCTTGACACCGGGGAGCTGTTTTTT. Translated, it gives CASSLGGARLDTGELFF. The gene calls are TRBV11-3 and TRBJ2-2; D may be TRBD1 (5 bases). The germline CDR1 and CDR2 sequences are SGHNT and YENEEA. V lost 1 base, J lost 3 bases, and 15 bases lay in between. This CDR3 comprises 17 residues.

This clone was seen only a few times. This chain uses TRBV7-6 with TRBJ2-3, with 8 bases fitting TRBD1. The ends lost 5 bases at V and 6 bases at J; junction bases unmatched: 10. Per germline, CDR1 SGHVS and CDR2 FNYEAQ. The CDR3 is made up of 15 amino acids. CDR3 protein: CASSPRQGIGDTQYF. The CDR3, as DNA: TGTGCCAGCAGCCCACGACAGGGGATTGGGGATACGCAGTATTTT.

The gene calls are TRBV7-6 and TRBJ1-1; 8 bases are shared with TRBD1. CDR3 length: 15 amino acids. Trimming at V came to 3 bases and at J to 4 bases, leaving 7 bases not matched to a gene. Germline V gene lookup returns CDR1 SGHVS and CDR2 FNYEAQ. As DNA, the CDR3 is TGTGCCAGCAGCTTCCAGACAGGGGTGGTCACTGAAGCTTTCTTT. This codes for CASSFQTGVVTEAFF.

This rearrangement joins TRBV19 to TRBJ2-1, with TRBD1 matching 9 bases. CDR1 is LNHDA and CDR2 is SQIVND in the germline V gene (reference sequence). The CDR3 runs 14 residues. V trimming: 7 bases; J trimming: 9 bases; junction bases outside the gene matches: 10. Here the CDR3 DNA reads TGTGCCAGTAAAGGGGACAGGGAATTCGGTGAGCAGTTCTTC. Amino acids: CASKGDREFGEQFF.

The chain uses TRBV6-6 and TRBJ2-7; TRBD1 matches at 11 bases. V lost 6 bases and J lost 4; bases outside the gene matches: 5. Germline V gene lookup returns CDR1 MNHNY and CDR2 SVGAGI (reference sequence). The CDR3 runs 14 residues. Here the CDR3 reads CASSLGTGGYEQYF. CDR3 coding DNA: TGTGCCAGCAGCTTAGGGACAGGGGGGTACGAGCAGTACTTC.

The chain recombines TRBV7-8 with TRBJ2-7; TRBD2 might be the D (6 bases). CDR1 SGHVS and CDR2 FQNEAQ come from the germline V gene. Trimming shortened V by 5 bases and J by 1 base, and 18 bases separated the two germline ends. The CDR3 extends over 16 amino acids. The CDR3 DNA follows: TGTGCCAGCAGCCCACGGGTGGCAGGGAGGTCCTACGAGCAGTACTTC. Protein: CASSPRVAGRSYEQYF. Full variable domain (outside the CDR3, taken from reference TRBV7-8 and TRBJ2-7): GAGVSQSPRYKVAKRGQDVALRCDPISGHVSLFWYQQALGQGPEFLTYFQNEAQLDKSGLPSDRFFAERPEGSVSTLKIQRTQQEDSAVYLCASSPRVAGRSYEQYFGPGTRLTVT.

V gene TRBV10-3 combines with J gene TRBJ1-3; 9 positions agree with TRBD1. V was pared by 3 bases and J by 1 base, with 7 bases of the junction left unmatched. CDR3 length equals 17 residues. CDR1 and CDR2 (germline): ENHRY, SYGVKD. CDR3 DNA: TGTGCCATCAGTGACCCGGGACAGGGCTTATCTGGAAACACCATATATTTT. Its protein is CAISDPGQGLSGNTIYF.

In its sample, this clone was seen a few times. The CDR3 reads CASSYGAQNTEAFF. CDR3 in DNA: TGTGCCAGCAGTTATGGGGCCCAGAACACTGAAGCTTTCTTT. The chain joins TRBV6-6 to TRBJ1-1, with D possibly being TRBD1 (5 bases). V lost 3 bases to trimming and J lost 1 base, with 9 bases between them. This CDR3 is 14 amino acids long. Germline assignment: CDR1 MNHNY and CDR2 SVGAGI (reference sequence).

The chain carries TRBV28 and TRBJ2-2; TRBD1 agrees at 9 bases. V lost 2 bases to trimming and J lost 6 bases; unmatched junction nucleotides: 7. This CDR3 has 16 amino acids. Germline assignment: CDR1 MDHEN and CDR2 SYDVKM. The CDR3 nucleotides read TGTGCCAGCAGTTTACTACAGGGGGCGTCTGCCGGGGAGCTGTTTTTT. It specifies CASSLLQGASAGELFF.

The CDR3 bases are TGTGCCAGCAGTCCCCCCGACAGGGTGGACTATGGCTACACCTTC. This codes for CASSPPDRVDYGYTF. The chain uses TRBV28 and TRBJ1-2, with TRBD1 identical over 7 bases. V shed 5 bases, J shed 3 bases, and the junction held 9 bases outside the gene matches. This CDR3 region has 15 residues. Germline lookup yields CDR1 MDHEN and CDR2 SYDVKM.